These T cell receptor beta chains were read from a single sample in a study of blood T cells in healthy people across ages. TCRdb fed the 5' RACE reads into MiXCR, producing one record per CDR3 protein. The data contain roughly 930,000 distinct CDR3 sequences, 40% to 60% of them singletons. The sequenced sample was blood. Every receptor here comes from a man aged 30 to 45 in good health. CDR3s include the opening cysteine and the closing phenylalanine or tryptophan. The D gene is left open where the match is weak. Expanded clones get a size class; other rows say once, few or many, or leave the size out.

j_gene | v_gene | d_gene | abundance | CDR3nt | CDR3aa
TRBJ1-1 | TRBV6-2/TRBV6-3 | NA | NA | TGTGCCAGCAGTTACCCCTCCCGGGGAATGAACACTGAAGCTTTCTTT | CASSYPSRGMNTEAFF
TRBJ2-5 | TRBV12-3/TRBV12-4 | TRBD2 | NA | TGTGCCAGCCAAGTAGCGGGCCAAGAGACCCAGTACTTC | CASQVAGQETQYF
TRBJ2-2 | TRBV12-3/TRBV12-4 | TRBD2 | NA | TGTGCCAGCAGGGGGACTAGCGAGAGGTCGGGCACCGGGGAGCTGTTTTTT | CASRGTSERSGTGELFF
TRBJ2-3 | TRBV10-3 | NA | NA | TGTGCCATCAGTGAGTCTAGTGGATTCACAGATACGCAGTATTTT | CAISESSGFTDTQYF
TRBJ2-7 | TRBV7-2 | NA | NA | TGTGCCAGCAGCCGGACGACGGGGAGCTACGAGCAGTACTTC | CASSRTTGSYEQYF
TRBJ2-5 | TRBV12-3/TRBV12-4 | NA | NA | TGTGCCAGCAGTTTCAACAGGCTTAACCAAGAGACCCAGTACTTC | CASSFNRLNQETQYF
TRBJ2-3 | TRBV7-3 | NA | NA | TGTGCCAGCAGCTTAAATGGGCCCACAGATACGCAGTATTTT | CASSLNGPTDTQYF
TRBJ2-5 | TRBV4-1 | NA | NA | TGCGCCAGCAGCCATGGAGAGGGGCTGCGAGAGACCCAGTACTTC | CASSHGEGLRETQYF
TRBJ1-5 | TRBV20-1 | NA | few | TGCAGGGTGGAAAGGGGGGGCGAACAGCCCCAGCATTTT | CRVERGGEQPQHF
TRBJ1-5 | TRBV20-1 | TRBD1 | once | TGCAGTGCTAAGGCCCACAGGGGGCTAGGAAGCAATCAGCCCCAGCATTTT | CSAKAHRGLGSNQPQHF
TRBJ2-7 | TRBV28 | NA | NA | TGTGCCAGCAGTTCCCTCCGGGCGGAACGGTTGAACGAGCAGTACTTC | CASSSLRAERLNEQYF
TRBJ2-5 | TRBV4-3 | NA | NA | TGCGCCAGCAGCCAAGATAACGAGGAATGGGAGACCCAGTACTTC | CASSQDNEEWETQYF
TRBJ2-1 | TRBV29-1 | NA | NA | TGCAGCGTTGAGAGCGTGAATGAGCAGTTCTTC | CSVESVNEQFF
TRBJ2-7 | TRBV4-1 | NA | few | TGCGCCAGCAGCCAAAAAGAGGAAAGGGACTTCTACGAGCAGTACTTC | CASSQKEERDFYEQYF
TRBJ2-1 | TRBV29-1 | NA | NA | TGCAGCGCCCTAGGAGAGGGAGGCAATGAGCAGTTCTTC | CSALGEGGNEQFF
TRBJ2-1 | TRBV6-2/TRBV6-3 | NA | few | TGTGCCAGCAGTAACCACCGGGCCCCCGGGCAGTTCTTC | CASSNHRAPGQFF
TRBJ2-1 | TRBV25-1 | TRBD2 | NA | TGTGCCAGCCAGGCGGGGGGGCTCTACAATGAGCAGTTCTTC | CASQAGGLYNEQFF
TRBJ2-3 | TRBV7-3 | NA | NA | TGTGCCAGCAGCTTAAGGGGGATGGGAGATACGCAGTATTTT | CASSLRGMGDTQYF
TRBJ2-5 | TRBV7-2 | TRBD2 | many | TGTGCCAGCAGCTTAGATGGGACTAGGGGGGAGACCCAGTACTTC | CASSLDGTRGETQYF
TRBJ2-7 | TRBV7-2 | NA | NA | TGTGCCAGCAGCTTAGGTCGGGGAATCTACGGGCAGTACTTC | CASSLGRGIYGQYF
TRBJ2-7 | TRBV28 | NA | many | TGTGCCAGCAGCTTAAGGAGCGAGCAGTACTTC | CASSLRSEQYF
TRBJ2-7 | TRBV20-1 | TRBD2 | NA | TGCAGTGCTAGAGCGCTAGCGGGGGGTTCTTACAATGAGCAGTACTTC | CSARALAGGSYNEQYF
TRBJ1-5 | TRBV4-1 | NA | few | TGCGCCAGCAGCCAGATCGAGAGTCGGGGCAGTAGCAATCAGCCCCAGCATTTT | CASSQIESRGSSNQPQHF
TRBJ2-3 | TRBV5-1 | TRBD2 | NA | TGCGCCAGCAGCTTCGTCGGGACTAGCGGGGGGCTCACAGATACGCAGTATTTT | CASSFVGTSGGLTDTQYF
TRBJ1-1 | TRBV25-1 | NA | NA | TGTGCCAGCAGTGAATTTTCCATGAGGACGCTTAACACTGAAGCTTTCTTT | CASSEFSMRTLNTEAFF
TRBJ2-7 | TRBV4-1 | TRBD1 | few | TGCGCCAGCAGCCAAGGCGGGACAGGTTCCTACGAGCAGTACTTC | CASSQGGTGSYEQYF
TRBJ1-4 | TRBV24-1 | NA | NA | TGTGCCACCAGTGGCCCTCCAGAGGGGGACGAAAAACTGTTTTTT | CATSGPPEGDEKLFF
TRBJ2-7 | TRBV15 | NA | NA | TGTGCCACCAGCAGAGATAGAGGGGGCTCCTACGAGCAGTACTTC | CATSRDRGGSYEQYF
TRBJ2-1 | TRBV7-6 | NA | NA | TGTGCCAGCAGCTTAGAGGGGCTCGAGTCCTACGAGCAGTTCTTC | CASSLEGLESYEQFF
TRBJ1-1 | TRBV12-3/TRBV12-4 | NA | NA | TGTGCCAGCAGTTTTTCGGAATTGGGACCTTTCTTT | CASSFSELGPFF
TRBJ2-1 | TRBV28 | NA | NA | TGTGCCAGCAGTTTTATTATCGGGACTTTTTCGCTGAGCGAGCAGTTCTTC | CASSFIIGTFSLSEQFF
TRBJ2-1 | TRBV5-1 | TRBD1 | few | TGCGCCAGCAGCGTCTCGACGACAGGGAAGGATGAGCAGTTCTTC | CASSVSTTGKDEQFF
TRBJ2-3 | TRBV24-1 | NA | NA | TGTGCCACCAGTGATTTGCAGCACACAGATACGCAGTATTTT | CATSDLQHTDTQYF
TRBJ2-5 | TRBV5-1 | TRBD1 | NA | TGCGCCAGCAGCTCTGGACAGGGACAGACCCAGTACTTC | CASSSGQGQTQYF
TRBJ1-2 | TRBV25-1 | NA | few | TGTGCCAGCAGTGGGGCAGGGGAGTACTATGGCTACACCTTC | CASSGAGEYYGYTF
TRBJ2-3 | TRBV6-2/TRBV6-3 | NA | few | TGTGCCAGCAGTTACTTTCAGACTACCACAGATACGCAGTATTTT | CASSYFQTTTDTQYF
TRBJ1-2 | TRBV29-1 | NA | NA | TGCAGCGTTGAAGATAGAGGGGGAAGGTATGGCTACACCTTC | CSVEDRGGRYGYTF
TRBJ2-5 | TRBV7-2 | TRBD1 | NA | TGTGCCAGCAGCCACCCGACAGGGCAAGAGACCCAGTACTTC | CASSHPTGQETQYF